The subject of this entry is one T cell receptor beta chain. Antigen unknown. Profiled with immunoSEQ multiplex PCR; TCRdb holds only in-frame clones, not every one. In the table there are approximately 530,000 clones, roughly 95% of which are singletons. Trimming cost V 8 bases and J 2 bases; bases outside gene matches: 12. CDR1 and CDR2 from the germline V gene are MDHEN and SYDVKM. The CDR3 is 15 residues long. The sample is drawn from a study of shared clonotypes between healthy human individuals. Turning to the study itself: CD4 naive and memory got three plates each, CD8 naive two, CD8 memory one. Overall study findings and caveats: Naive subsets generally exceeded memory subsets in estimated richness. All-four-donor shared clonotypes had higher generation probabilities than non-shared clonotypes did.

Sequencing input: naive CD4+ T cells sorted from blood. The subset denotes: CD45RA+ positively selected. The clonotype comes from a woman under 40 in good health. This chain joins TRBV28 and TRBJ2-7; 7 bases agree with TRBD2. DNA for the CDR3: TGTGCCAGCCGCAGACTAGCTGCACACACCTACGAGCAGTACTTC. Translating it yields CASRRLAAHTYEQYF. Full variable domain (remainder filled in from reference TRBV28 and TRBJ2-7): DVKVTQSSRYLVKRTGEKVFLECVQDMDHENMFWYRQDPGLGLRLIYFSYDVKMKEKGDIPEGYSVSREKKERFSLILESASTNQTSMYLCASRRLAAHTYEQYFGPGTRLTVT.